Below are 27 T cell receptor beta chains sequenced from a single sample in a study of shared clonotypes between healthy human individuals. TCRdb keeps only in-frame clones here, not all; method: immunoSEQ multiplex PCR. The sample yields roughly 2.5 million clones, over 85% seen once. The material sequenced was naive CD4+ T cells sorted from blood. Subset described: CD45RA+ positively selected. These receptors came from a man aged 18 to 29 in good health.

V usage is TRBV18 and J usage is TRBJ2-5, with D perhaps given as TRBD1 or TRBD2 (6 bases each). From germline, CDR1 is KGHSH and CDR2 LQKENI. The length of the CDR3 is 16 residues. The V and J ends lost 3 bases and 4 bases respectively, with 18 bases between them. The CDR3 reads CASSPLGGPSSETQYF. The CDR3 DNA follows: TGTGCCAGCTCACCGCTTGGGGGGCCCTCCTCAGAGACCCAGTACTTC.

The V and J genes are TRBV18 and TRBJ2-2; D gene ambiguous. V was shortened by 8 bases and J by 0 bases, with 13 bases between the two germline ends. CDR3 size: 15 residues. Germline CDR1 and CDR2: KGHSH and LQKENI. CDR3 amino acids: CASARTYTNTGELFF. In DNA form, the CDR3 reads TGTGCCAGCGCCAGGACGTATACGAACACCGGGGAGCTGTTTTTT.

Note on this clone: The sample contains more than one DNA sequence encoding this CDR3. The chain uses TRBV30 and TRBJ1-2, with 7 bases identical to TRBD1. V lost 1 base to trimming and J lost 1 base; unmatched junction nucleotides: 0. The CDR3 consists of 13 residues. The germline gives CDR1 GTSNPN, CDR2 SVGIG (reference sequence). DNA of the CDR3: TGTGCCTGGAGTGGACAGGGTAACTATGGCTACACCTTC. This translates into CAWSGQGNYGYTF.

The rearrangement links TRBV1 to TRBJ1-1; TRBD1 is taken as the D call from the table, unchecked against the DNA. TRBV1 is labeled a pseudogene. This CDR3 spans 13 amino acids. This CDR3 is CTSSFTGDTEAFF. The CDR3 nucleotides read TGCACCAGCAGTTTCACAGGGGACACTGAAGCTTTCTTT.

The V and J genes are TRBV19 and TRBJ2-3; the match to TRBD1 covers 7 bases. Germline V gene data show CDR1 as LNHDA and CDR2 as SQIVND (reference sequence). Trimming cost V 3 bases and J 3 bases; bases outside gene matches: 6. This CDR3 region has 15 residues. CDR3 DNA sequence: TGTGCCAGTAGTATCAAAGGGGGCGGGACAGATACGCAGTATTTT. This gives the protein CASSIKGGGTDTQYF. Supplemented by reference TRBV19 and TRBJ2-3, the full variable domain reads DGGITQSPKYLFRKEGQNVTLSCEQNLNHDAMYWYRQDPGQGLRLIYYSQIVNDFQKGDIAEGYSVSREKKESFPLTVTSAQKNPTAFYLCASSIKGGGTDTQYFGPGTRLTVL.

V is TRBV7-2 and J is TRBJ2-5; no clear D. The CDR3 is 15 amino acids. Germline values: CDR1 SGHTA, CDR2 FQGNSA. Trimming cost V 3 bases and J 5 bases, with 16 bases left between them. The CDR3 region is CASSLTASDGETQYF. The CDR3 DNA follows: TGTGCCAGCAGCTTGACGGCTTCGGACGGGGAGACCCAGTACTTC.

The chain recombines TRBV2 with TRBJ1-1; TRBD1 matches at 7 bases. The CDR3 is made up of 13 amino acids. Trimming removed 6 bases from V and 3 bases from J; junction bases left unmatched: 4. Germline lookup yields CDR1 SNHLY and CDR2 FYNNEI. The DNA for the CDR3 is TGTGCCAGCAGAACACAGGGGCACACTGAAGCTTTCTTT. As protein: CASRTQGHTEAFF. Full variable domain (remainder filled in from reference TRBV2 and TRBJ1-1): EPEVTQTPSHQVTQMGQEVILRCVPISNHLYFYWYRQILGQKVEFLVSFYNNEISEKSEIFDDQFSVERPDGSNFTLKIRSTKLEDSAMYFCASRTQGHTEAFFGQGTRLTVV.

The CDR3 sequence is CAWSVIGGGIDTQYF. DNA for the CDR3: TGTGCCTGGAGTGTAATCGGGGGAGGTATAGATACGCAGTATTTT. The chain recombines TRBV30 with TRBJ2-3, with D maybe TRBD2 (6 bases). Germline values: CDR1 GTSNPN, CDR2 SVGIG (reference sequence). Trimming cost V 0 bases and J 5 bases, with 15 bases left between them. This CDR3 is 15 amino acids long.

J is TRBJ2-5 and V is TRBV10-3, with 7 bases aligning to TRBD2. V shed 11 bases and J 3 bases; nucleotides not matched to a gene: 3. The CDR3 runs to 11 residues. Germline CDR1 ENHRY, CDR2 SYGVKD. The CDR3 reads CASAGEETQYF. DNA for the CDR3: TGTGCCTCCGCGGGGGAAGAGACCCAGTACTTC.

V is TRBV7-3 and J is TRBJ2-3, with D possibly TRBD2 on 6 matching bases. Germline V gene data show CDR1 as SGHTA and CDR2 as FQGTGA. The CDR3 totals 17 residues. With 0 bases removed from V and 4 bases from J, the gap between germline ends came to 17 bases. Written as DNA, the CDR3 is TGTGCCAGCAGCTTAACGTTTAGGCGGGGCACCTCAGATACGCAGTATTTT. Residues: CASSLTFRRGTSDTQYF.

The chain joins TRBV10-3 to TRBJ1-5, with D unclear. V was clipped by 8 bases and J by 1 base, with 15 bases between them. The V gene's germline CDR1 is ENHRY and CDR2 SYGVKD. The CDR3 is 15 amino acids. The CDR3 region has the DNA TGTGCCATCTCCACGGCGGCAGGAAGCAATCAGCCCCAGCATTTT. Its translation: CAISTAAGSNQPQHF.

The J gene is TRBJ1-3, the V gene TRBV19; D unclear. With 6 bases removed from V and 0 bases from J, the gap between germline ends came to 3 bases. Germline V gene sequence: CDR1 LNHDA, CDR2 SQIVND (reference sequence). The length of the CDR3 is 12 residues. CDR3 sequence reads: CASSYSGNTIYF. Here the CDR3 DNA reads TGTGCCAGTAGCTACTCTGGAAACACCATATATTTT.

The chain couples TRBV5-1 to TRBJ2-3; TRBD1 might be the D (7 bases). Trimming removed 4 bases at V and 2 bases at J, with 20 bases between. There are 17 residues in the CDR3. Looked up from germline, CDR1 is SGHRS and CDR2 is YFSETQ. The CDR3 bases are TGCGCCAGCAGCATAGTAAGGGGGCGGGAACCCACAGATACGCAGTATTTT. This encodes CASSIVRGREPTDTQYF.

This clone was detected once. This rearrangement joins TRBV5-1 to TRBJ2-4, with D possibly called TRBD1 or TRBD2 (5 bases each). The CDR3 contains 17 residues. CDR1 and CDR2 (germline): SGHRS, YFSETQ. Trimming cost V 0 bases and J 2 bases, with 15 bases left between them. CDR3 residues: CASSLVSGRSSKNIQYF. CDR3 nucleotides: TGCGCCAGCAGCTTGGTTTCAGGGAGAAGTTCCAAAAACATTCAGTACTTC.

Points on this clone: Other DNA variants within this sample encode the same CDR3. The chain joins TRBV4-3 to TRBJ2-1; D unclear. Germline values: CDR1 LGHNA, CDR2 YSLEER. The CDR3 consists of 15 residues. V gave up 1 base and J gave up 0 bases, with 7 bases separating them. CDR3 region: CASSQGSSSYNEQFF. CDR3 coding DNA: TGCGCCAGCAGCCAAGGTTCGAGCTCCTACAATGAGCAGTTCTTC.

This clone showed up just once. The rearrangement links TRBV15 to TRBJ2-3; 12 bases map to TRBD2. CDR1 and CDR2 (germline): LNHNV, YYDKDF (reference sequence). V shed 4 bases, J shed 1 base, and the junction held 3 bases outside the gene matches. This CDR3 has 16 amino acids. The CDR3 protein is CATSILAGGGTDTQYF. The CDR3 nucleotides read TGTGCCACCAGCATCCTAGCGGGGGGGGGCACAGATACGCAGTATTTT.

V gene TRBV5-1 combines with J gene TRBJ1-4; D perhaps matches TRBD1 (5 bases). The V end lost 0 bases, the J end lost 0 bases, and 12 bases lay between the germline ends. The germline CDR1 and CDR2 sequences are SGHRS and YFSETQ. The CDR3 covers 17 residues. The CDR3 DNA sequence: TGCGCCAGCAGCTTGGGGCAGGGCTATGCAACTAATGAAAAACTGTTTTTT. Residues: CASSLGQGYATNEKLFF.

The chain uses TRBV30 and TRBJ1-2, with 7 bases matching TRBD1. CDR1 and CDR2 from the germline V gene are GTSNPN and SVGIG (reference sequence). The CDR3 has 14 residues. V dropped 1 base and J dropped 4; count of bases not matched to a gene: 6. The CDR3 sequence: CAWSGDSQGYGYTF. The CDR3 nucleotides read TGTGCCTGGAGTGGGGACAGTCAAGGCTATGGCTACACCTTC.

This chain joins TRBV2 and TRBJ1-1; 9 nucleotides match TRBD1. The CDR3 totals 14 residues. Germline CDR1 reads SNHLY; CDR2 reads FYNNEI. V gave up 7 bases and J gave up 4 bases; unmatched junction bases: 7. As DNA, the CDR3 is TGTGCCAGCACCCTCCTGACAGGGGGCACTGAAGCTTTCTTT. Amino acids: CASTLLTGGTEAFF.

The chain joins TRBV10-3 to TRBJ2-2; D could derive from TRBD1 or TRBD2 (5 bases each). Trimming left V 7 bases short and J 6 bases short, with 12 bases between. In germline, CDR1 is ENHRY, CDR2 SYGVKD. This CDR3 spans 13 amino acids. The DNA for the CDR3 is TGTGCCATCACCAGGGACGAAGCCGGGGAGCTGTTTTTT. It translates to CAITRDEAGELFF.

The genes are TRBV5-6 and TRBJ1-1, with unresolved D. Per the germline V gene, CDR1 is SGHDT and CDR2 is YYEEEE. The CDR3 sequence is 12 residues long. V lost 4 bases and J 5 bases, leaving 9 bases between the germline ends. For the CDR3, the DNA is TGTGCCAGCAGCGGACTTTCAACTGAAGCTTTCTTT. It specifies CASSGLSTEAFF.

The chain joins TRBV6-1 to TRBJ2-1; D is uncertain. Deletions cut 5 bases from V and 9 bases from J, with 11 bases between. This CDR3 spans 12 amino acids. From germline, CDR1 is MNHNS and CDR2 SASEGT. In nucleotides, the CDR3 is TGTGCCAGCAGTTGGCTAGTCGGTGAGCAGTTCTTC. Translated, it gives CASSWLVGEQFF.

The rearrangement uses TRBV30 and TRBJ2-3; perhaps TRBD2 as D (6 bases). The CDR3 is 16 residues long. V gave up 2 bases and J gave up 2 bases, with 17 bases separating them. Germline CDR1 and CDR2: GTSNPN and SVGIG (reference sequence). CDR3 nucleotides: TGTGCCTGGAGTAAGCGGGCTAGGGCATTCACAGATACGCAGTATTTT. Amino acids: CAWSKRARAFTDTQYF.

The chain combines TRBV28 with TRBJ2-5; 7 bases are a match to TRBD1. Germline V gene lookup returns CDR1 MDHEN and CDR2 SYDVKM. This CDR3 comprises 16 residues. Trimming cost V 1 base and J 3 bases; bases outside gene matches: 8. CDR3 DNA sequence: TGTGCCAGCAGTTTATCAGCATACAGGGGCGAAGAGACCCAGTACTTC. Translating it yields CASSLSAYRGEETQYF.

Note on this clone: Other DNA variants within this sample encode the same CDR3. The V gene is TRBV5-1, the J gene TRBJ2-3, with TRBD1 identical over 7 bases. CDR1 SGHRS and CDR2 YFSETQ come from the germline V gene. Germline trimming cut 2 bases from V and 2 bases from J; bases unmatched to any gene: 5. The CDR3 consists of 15 residues. This CDR3 reads CASSFRDSSTDTQYF. CDR3 coding DNA: TGCGCCAGCAGCTTCCGGGACAGCTCCACAGATACGCAGTATTTT.

The rearrangement uses TRBV20-1 and TRBJ2-3; unclear D gene. The germline V and J ends were trimmed by 3 bases and 6 bases, with 4 bases remaining between them. The CDR3 has 10 amino acids. Germline V gene sequence: CDR1 DFQATT, CDR2 SNEGSKA (reference sequence). The CDR3 sequence: CSASDDTQYF. DNA of the CDR3: TGCAGTGCTAGCGATGATACGCAGTATTTT.

The chain carries TRBV21-1 and TRBJ2-1; no DNA check was done on the table's D call, TRBD2. TRBV21-1 is deemed a pseudogene. The length of the CDR3 is 16 residues. The CDR3 nucleotides read TGTGCCAGCCGCTCTGTCCTAGCGGGGAACTACAATGAGCAGTTCTTC. This sequence encodes CASRSVLAGNYNEQFF.